These 15 T cell receptor beta chains came from one sample sequenced in a study of blood T cell repertoires in COVID-19. The repertoire was sequenced with immunoSEQ multiplex PCR; TCRdb's copy has only in-frame clones and lacks some. Altogether fewer than 35,000 clones are present, 85% being singletons, with the ten largest covering 5.5% to 8.5%. Source material: peripheral blood. These receptors came from a man in his 60s with active COVID-19.

This rearrangement joins TRBV6-5 to TRBJ1-3, with 8 bases matching TRBD1. The germline CDR1 and CDR2 sequences are MNHEY and SVGAGI. This CDR3 region has 14 residues. J lost 4 bases, V lost 5 bases, and 4 bases had no gene match. DNA for the CDR3: TGTGCCAGCAGTCGGACAGGGAGCGGAAACACCATATATTTT. It codes for CASSRTGSGNTIYF.

The chain links TRBV6-5 to TRBJ2-1, with D possibly TRBD2 on 6 matching bases. Looked up from germline, CDR1 is MNHEY and CDR2 is SVGAGI. This CDR3 region has 16 residues. V gave up 0 bases and J gave up 5 bases, with 14 bases separating them. Here the CDR3 reads CASSYSDWTKDNEQFF. In DNA form, the CDR3 reads TGTGCCAGCAGTTACTCGGACTGGACTAAGGACAATGAGCAGTTCTTC.

The rearrangement joins TRBV5-1 to TRBJ2-1; perhaps TRBD2 as D (5 bases). The CDR3 has 15 residues. From germline, CDR1 is SGHRS and CDR2 YFSETQ. V lost 6 bases and J lost 4, with 17 bases in between. CDR3 DNA sequence: TGCGCCAGCACCCTATCCCCTAGCAATTACAATGAGCAGTTCTTC. The encoded protein is CASTLSPSNYNEQFF.

The CDR3 DNA follows: TGTGCCAGCAGTATAGGGGCCCGACAAGTAAATGAGCAGTTCTTC. Protein sequence: CASSIGARQVNEQFF. This chain joins TRBV11-3 and TRBJ2-1; D might be TRBD1 (5 bases). V was trimmed by 6 bases and J by 7 bases, leaving 19 bases between them. CDR1 is SGHNT, CDR2 YENEEA, per germline. There are 15 residues in the CDR3.

On this clone itself: Other DNA sequences in the same sample also yield this CDR3. The rearrangement joins TRBV20-1 to TRBJ1-5; maybe TRBD1 (6 bases). The CDR3 spans 17 residues. V lost 3 bases, J lost 0 bases, and 18 bases lay in between. Germline lookup yields CDR1 DFQATT and CDR2 SNEGSKA (reference sequence). The CDR3 loop is CSASPSTGDPSNQPQHF. The CDR3 DNA is TGCAGTGCTAGTCCCTCGACAGGCGACCCTAGCAATCAGCCCCAGCATTTT.

The J gene is TRBJ2-3, the V gene TRBV6-5; D may be TRBD1 (6 bases). Trimming took 8 bases from V and 6 from J, leaving 18 bases between them. The CDR3 extends over 14 amino acids. The germline gives CDR1 MNHEY, CDR2 SVGAGI. CDR3 sequence: CASERDIGGDTQYF. The CDR3 DNA is TGTGCCAGCGAGAGGGACATCGGCGGCGATACGCAGTATTTT.

This chain links TRBV2 with TRBJ2-2; unclear D gene. Germline CDR1 and CDR2: SNHLY and FYNNEI. CDR3 length: 14 amino acids. Deletions cut 2 bases from V and 5 bases from J, with 9 bases between. The chain's CDR3 is CASSERESTGELFF. CDR3 sequence (DNA): TGTGCCAGCAGTGAACGAGAATCTACCGGGGAGCTGTTTTTT.

This clone was seen a few times. CDR3 residues: CASSFHREETQYF. DNA of the CDR3: TGTGCCAGCAGCTTTCACAGGGAGGAGACCCAGTACTTC. J is TRBJ2-5 and V is TRBV7-2, with D perhaps matching TRBD1 (6 bases). Germline lookup yields CDR1 SGHTA and CDR2 FQGNSA. V lost 3 bases, J lost 5 bases, and 10 bases lay in between. The CDR3 consists of 13 residues.

V is TRBV13 and J is TRBJ2-4, with TRBD1 identical over 7 bases. Germline CDR1 reads PRHDT; CDR2 reads FYEKMQ (reference sequence). The CDR3 runs 21 residues. V dropped 6 bases and J dropped 0; count of bases not matched to a gene: 23. The CDR3 loop reads CASSPALPQGPELLAKNIQYF. CDR3 DNA: TGTGCCAGCAGTCCAGCCCTACCACAGGGGCCCGAGTTATTAGCCAAAAACATTCAGTACTTC.

J is TRBJ2-3 and V is TRBV24-1, with D possibly TRBD2 on 5 matching bases. The CDR3 sequence is 12 residues long. Germline V gene data show CDR1 as KGHDR and CDR2 as SFDVKD. The V end lost 8 bases, the J end lost 2 bases, and 7 bases lay between the germline ends. The CDR3 coding sequence is TGTGCCACCAACGGGAACACAGATACGCAGTATTTT. Translated: CATNGNTDTQYF.

The CDR3 here is CAISGTVSWETQYF. In DNA, the CDR3 is TGTGCCATCAGCGGTACCGTATCCTGGGAGACCCAGTACTTC. This rearrangement joins TRBV10-3 to TRBJ2-5, with no clear D. CDR3 length: 14 residues. The germline V gene encodes CDR1 ENHRY and CDR2 SYGVKD. The V gene lost 6 bases and the J gene lost 5 bases, with 16 bases spanning the gap.

This chain uses TRBV7-8 with TRBJ2-2; tentative D call: TRBD2 (6 bases). Germline CDR1 reads SGHVS; CDR2 reads FQNEAQ. This CDR3 is built from 16 residues. Trimming took 4 bases from V and 8 from J, leaving 20 bases between them. CDR3 sequence reads: CASSSLAYRGRGELFF. Written as DNA, the CDR3 is TGTGCCAGCAGCTCCCTAGCGTATCGAGGGAGGGGGGAGCTGTTTTTT. Full variable domain (outside the CDR3, taken from reference TRBV7-8 and TRBJ2-2): GAGVSQSPRYKVAKRGQDVALRCDPISGHVSLFWYQQALGQGPEFLTYFQNEAQLDKSGLPSDRFFAERPEGSVSTLKIQRTQQEDSAVYLCASSSLAYRGRGELFFGEGSRLTVL.

V gene TRBV5-4 combines with J gene TRBJ2-4; 12 bases align to TRBD2. Trimming took 5 bases from V and 1 from J; bases not matched to a gene: 4. Germline V gene lookup returns CDR1 SGHNT and CDR2 YYREEE (reference sequence). CDR3 length equals 16 residues. The CDR3, as DNA: TGTGCCAGCAGAAATCTAGCGGGAGGGGCCAAAAACATTCAGTACTTC. It specifies CASRNLAGGAKNIQYF.

V is TRBV5-1 and J is TRBJ1-4; D uncertain. The germline gives CDR1 SGHRS, CDR2 YFSETQ. This CDR3 has 14 residues. Deletions cut 3 bases from V and 5 bases from J, with 11 bases between. The CDR3, as DNA: TGCGCCAGCAGCTCCGGACTGAGCAATGAAAAACTGTTTTTT. Protein: CASSSGLSNEKLFF.

The genes are TRBV3-1 (or the pseudogene TRBV3-2) and TRBJ2-5; 7 bases map to TRBD1. This CDR3 has 15 residues. V lost 6 bases and J lost 5; bases outside the gene matches: 12. In germline, CDR1 is LGHDT, CDR2 YNNKEL (reference sequence). CDR3: CASRPLDRVGETQYF. The CDR3 nucleotides read TGTGCCAGCAGGCCCCTCGACAGGGTTGGGGAGACCCAGTACTTC.